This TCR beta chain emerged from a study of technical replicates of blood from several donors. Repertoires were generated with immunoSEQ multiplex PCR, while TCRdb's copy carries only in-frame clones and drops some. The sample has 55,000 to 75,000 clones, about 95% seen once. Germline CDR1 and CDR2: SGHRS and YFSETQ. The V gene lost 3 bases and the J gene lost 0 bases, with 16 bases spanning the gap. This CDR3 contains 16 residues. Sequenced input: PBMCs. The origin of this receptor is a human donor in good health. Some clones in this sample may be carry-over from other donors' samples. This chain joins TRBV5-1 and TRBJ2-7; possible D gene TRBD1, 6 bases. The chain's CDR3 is CASSSREAGASYEQYF. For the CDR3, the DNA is TGCGCCAGCAGCTCCCGCGAGGCAGGGGCCTCCTACGAGCAGTACTTC.